One T cell receptor beta chain is described in this entry. This clonotype is a singleton in its sample. Its antigen is not yet known. It has no much larger one-base neighbor in the sample; base qualities were not kept. A lone read gives weak evidence. The germline V gene encodes CDR1 LGHDT and CDR2 YNNKEL (reference sequence). Trimming accounts for 0 bases at V and 7 bases at J, while the number of junction bases matched to no gene is 5. The CDR3 contains 15 residues, cysteine and phenylalanine counted. The kept DNA is CDR3 alone, 45 bases in frame from the first base. This record belongs to a study of CD8 T cells in Susac syndrome (dated by TCRdb to between 2018 and 2021). With regard to the full study: Repertoire sequencing was used to test whether CD8+ T cell activation and differentiation in Susac syndrome was antigen driven. Summary of the overall study and its limitations: The study acknowledged that relatively few individuals were included in the TCR sequencing and HLA analysis.

RNA was extracted using the RNeasy kit, and about 0.5 to 1 ug of the RNA was reverse transcribed with random hexamers. TCR beta CDR3 regions were amplified with the immunoSEQ multiplex PCR assay covering 54 Vbeta and 13 Jbeta segments. Bias from PCR amplification was corrected by using a synthetic template baseline for primer optimization and for computational correction. Per the original workflow: Reads were assigned to V, D and J genes according to IMGT and analyzed in immunoSEQ Analyzer, with only productive sequences retained. Clonality was calculated as one minus the Shannon entropy normalized by log2 of the number of productive unique sequences. For each patient and control, public and private clones were evaluated within the 100 most prevalent clones. A clone was defined as Susac-specific if it was absent from the healthy and MS cohorts, from roughly 1,000 published viral clones and from other ImmuneACCESS disease sequences. Starting from the raw public reads, TCRdb applied fastp trimming at Q25, assembled clones with MiXCR and retained in-frame beta chains. Under each unique CDR3 protein, matching rows form one entry showing the most common genes and DNA. These V and J calls are TCRdb output, not the study's own analysis. A total of a few hundred thousand distinct CDR3 sequences appear in this sample, 92% of them only once. The ten largest account for 0.065% of the sample.

Peripheral blood CD8+ and CD4+ T cells from healthy donors, Susac syndrome patients and multiple sclerosis patients were profiled using high-throughput TCR beta sequencing. Multiple sclerosis controls were treatment-naive patients with stable or active relapsing-remitting disease fulfilling revised McDonald criteria. CD8+ TEMRA cells were enriched by FACS, while bulk CD8+ and CD4+ T cells were purified by magnetic negative isolation. Blood was drawn into EDTA tubes, processed within 24 hours, and PBMCs were isolated by density gradient centrifugation. PBMCs intended for TCR sequencing were frozen in liquid nitrogen and were later thawed in a 37 degrees C water bath. The sorted or isolated CD4+, CD8+ and CD8+ TEMRA cells reached a purity of at least 90%.

The rearrangement joined TRBV3-1 to TRBJ1-4, and TRBD1 matches 7 of the central bases. Material for sequencing was CD4+ T cells from PBMCs. The receptor's source is a human donor with multiple sclerosis. The nucleotide sequence is given as TGTGCCAGCAGCCAAGATCCAGGGGGAGGTGAAAAACTGTTTTTT. This yields the protein CASSQDPGGGEKLFF.